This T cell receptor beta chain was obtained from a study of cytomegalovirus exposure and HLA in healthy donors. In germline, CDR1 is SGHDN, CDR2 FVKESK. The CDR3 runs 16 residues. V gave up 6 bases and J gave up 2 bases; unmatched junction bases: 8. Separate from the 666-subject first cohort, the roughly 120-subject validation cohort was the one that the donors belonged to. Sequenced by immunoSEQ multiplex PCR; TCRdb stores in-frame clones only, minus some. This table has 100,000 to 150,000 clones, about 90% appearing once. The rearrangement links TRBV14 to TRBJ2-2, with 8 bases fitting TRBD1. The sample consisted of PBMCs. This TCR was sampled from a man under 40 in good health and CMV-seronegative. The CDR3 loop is CASRIGQGANTGELFF. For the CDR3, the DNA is TGTGCCAGCAGGATCGGACAGGGAGCAAACACCGGGGAGCTGTTTTTT.